A selection of T cell receptor beta chains follows, all from one sample in a study of PD-L1 blockade in urothelial cancer. Assay: immunoSEQ multiplex PCR; the TCRdb copy retains only in-frame clones and omits some. The sample contains some 25,000 clones, around nine tenths of which appear only once. Sequences were derived from PBMCs, sampled around atezolizumab (anti-PD-L1) treatment. These receptors came from a man between 60 and 75 years old with urothelial cancer. The CDR3 runs from the conserved cysteine through the conserved F or W. The order of the fields is V gene, CDR3 protein.

TRBV5-1,CASSLDQVTNTQYF
TRBV5-1,CASSLSGFEAFF
TRBV27,CASSFKRGWYNEQFF
TRBV9,CASSVNSGGNTGELFF
TRBV4-2,CASGGAADTQYF
TRBV7-3,CASSQGLWHGYTF
TRBV18,CASSLGQTNTEAFF
TRBV18,CASSPPQVRGRNNEQFF
TRBV7-3,CASSTGPGTEGTEAFF
TRBV9,CASSAQETGANVLTF
TRBV6-6,CASSPRGQGGELFF
TRBV27,CASSLLAGVNSPLHF
TRBV7-6,CASSLEQNTEAFF
TRBV2,CASRGTGAADTQYF
TRBV5-4,CASSSQQGTSGNTIYF
TRBV5-1,CASSLEDSYTGELFF
TRBV6-1,CASSQYRDIALGLHF
TRBV6-1,CASSEALLAGVASYNEQFF
TRBV7-6,CASSKGTVGNEQFF
TRBV7-9,CASSLVASGSGADTQYF
TRBV10-3,CATQRQVVEGYTF
TRBV5-1,CASSLYRSKEGEQYF
TRBV6-4,CASSNGNRGYGEAFF
TRBV2,CASSGEMTNYGYTF
TRBV27,CASRGQGNTGELFF
TRBV10-3,CAIRRGAPGNTIYF
TRBV5-5,CASSLVGQSGGYTF
TRBV19,CASSNRQARVTEAFF
TRBV30,CAWSTVLAGLYNEQFF
TRBV29-1,CSVLTTGGRYEQYF
TRBV7-6,CASSLVLAGVGEQFF
TRBV30,CAWMTGINEQFF
TRBV9,CASSAGTGATYEQYF
TRBV30,CAWSVFEGNEQFF
TRBV6-5,CASSRQGPASQPQHF
TRBV5-1,CASSFSSGIIYNEQFF
TRBV13,CASSLGQGSTGELFF
TRBV7-8,CASSSGSDRQGRYGYTF
TRBV7-8,CASSSSNEGLTDTQYF
TRBV20-1,CSAMAGGWQYF